This TCR beta chain was recovered during a study of blood T cells in healthy people across ages. The study, taken as a whole, reports: Changes in expanded clonotypes were possibly confounded, as the CMV status of donors was unknown. Unsorted PBMC material precluded a definitive naive versus antigen-experienced comparison. Estimates of total diversity, which came from one million sequenced T cells, were considered to be underestimates.

With regard to this clonotype: The antigen remains unidentified. A junction boundary mismatches the germline segment, possibly from a read error.

Alongside a J-beta primer mix, a sample-barcoded 5' primer served in a second PCR lasting roughly 7 to 12 cycles. Each of the samples gave a minimum of 3 million paired-end reads that contained CDR3. TCRdb re-analysed the 5' RACE reads in MiXCR, keeping a single row per CDR3 protein. The sample lists some 1.6 million distinct CDR3 sequences; almost 35% were seen once. The CDR3 runs 15 residues. Germline CDR1 SGHTA, CDR2 FQGTGA. The sequenced sample was blood. The TCR sequence derives from a woman aged 25 to 39 in good health. This chain connects TRBV7-3 to TRBJ2-1; the D is unclear. CDR3 sequence reads: CVSSPVLGTYNERFF. CDR3 sequence (DNA): TGTGTCAGCAGCCCCGTGCTCGGCACCTACAATGAGCGGTTCTTC.